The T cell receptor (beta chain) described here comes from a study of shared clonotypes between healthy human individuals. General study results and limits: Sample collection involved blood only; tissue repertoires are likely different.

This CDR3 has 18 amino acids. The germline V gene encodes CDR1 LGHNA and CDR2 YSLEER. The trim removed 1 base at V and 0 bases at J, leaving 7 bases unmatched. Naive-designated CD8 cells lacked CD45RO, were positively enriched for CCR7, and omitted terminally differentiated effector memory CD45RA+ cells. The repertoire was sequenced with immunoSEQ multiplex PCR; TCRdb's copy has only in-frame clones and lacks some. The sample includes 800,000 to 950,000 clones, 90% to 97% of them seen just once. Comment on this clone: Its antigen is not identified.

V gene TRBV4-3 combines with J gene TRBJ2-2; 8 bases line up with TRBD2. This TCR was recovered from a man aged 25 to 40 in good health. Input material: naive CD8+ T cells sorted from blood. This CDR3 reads CASSQGDSGTANTGELFF. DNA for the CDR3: TGCGCCAGCAGCCAAGGAGATAGCGGGACCGCGAACACCGGGGAGCTGTTTTTT.